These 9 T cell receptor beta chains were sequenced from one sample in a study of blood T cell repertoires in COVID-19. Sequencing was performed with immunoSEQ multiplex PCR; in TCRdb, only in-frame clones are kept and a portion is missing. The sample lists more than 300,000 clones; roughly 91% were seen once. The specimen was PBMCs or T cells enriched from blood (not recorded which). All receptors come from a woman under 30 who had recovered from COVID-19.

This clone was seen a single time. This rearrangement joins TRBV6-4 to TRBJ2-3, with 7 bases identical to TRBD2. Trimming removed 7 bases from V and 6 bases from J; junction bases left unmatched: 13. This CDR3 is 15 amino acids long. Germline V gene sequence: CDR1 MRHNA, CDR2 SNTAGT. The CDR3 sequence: CASKMDKRGGDTQYF. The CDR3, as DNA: TGTGCCAGCAAAATGGATAAAAGGGGAGGGGATACGCAGTATTTT.

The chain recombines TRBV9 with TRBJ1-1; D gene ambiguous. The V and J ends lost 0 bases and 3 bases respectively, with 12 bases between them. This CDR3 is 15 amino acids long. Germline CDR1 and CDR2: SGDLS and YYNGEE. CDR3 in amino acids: CASSVAGISDTEAFF. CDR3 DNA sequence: TGTGCCAGCAGCGTAGCGGGAATATCGGACACTGAAGCTTTCTTT.

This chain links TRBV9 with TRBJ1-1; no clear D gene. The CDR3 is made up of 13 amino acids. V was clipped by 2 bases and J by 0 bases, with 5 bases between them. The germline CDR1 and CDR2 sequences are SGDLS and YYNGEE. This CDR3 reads CASSVFMNTEAFF. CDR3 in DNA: TGTGCCAGCAGCGTTTTTATGAACACTGAAGCTTTCTTT.

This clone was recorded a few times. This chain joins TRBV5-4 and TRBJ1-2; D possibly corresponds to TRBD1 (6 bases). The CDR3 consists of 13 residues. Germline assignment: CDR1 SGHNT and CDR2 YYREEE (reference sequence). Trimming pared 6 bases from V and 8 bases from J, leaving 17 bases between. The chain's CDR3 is CASNSRQDGGYTF. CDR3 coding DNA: TGTGCCAGCAATAGTAGACAGGACGGGGGCTACACCTTC.

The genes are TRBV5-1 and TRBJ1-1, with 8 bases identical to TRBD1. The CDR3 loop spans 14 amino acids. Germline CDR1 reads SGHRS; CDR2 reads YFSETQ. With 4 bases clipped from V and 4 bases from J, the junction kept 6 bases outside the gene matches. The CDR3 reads CASSRQGYSTEAFF. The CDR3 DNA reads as TGCGCCAGCAGCCGACAGGGGTATAGCACTGAAGCTTTCTTT.

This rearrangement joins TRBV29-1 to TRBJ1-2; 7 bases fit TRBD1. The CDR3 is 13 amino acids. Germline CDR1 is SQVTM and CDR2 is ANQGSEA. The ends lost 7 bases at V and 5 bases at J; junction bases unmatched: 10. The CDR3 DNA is TGCAGCGCTTCGACAGGGTCGAAGTATGGCTACACCTTC. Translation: CSASTGSKYGYTF.

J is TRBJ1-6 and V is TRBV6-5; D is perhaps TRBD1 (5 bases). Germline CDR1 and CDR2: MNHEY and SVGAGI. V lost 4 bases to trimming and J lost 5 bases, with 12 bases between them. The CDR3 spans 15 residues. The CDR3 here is CASSFSTGNNSPLHF. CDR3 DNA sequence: TGTGCCAGCAGTTTCTCAACAGGAAATAATTCACCCCTCCACTTT.

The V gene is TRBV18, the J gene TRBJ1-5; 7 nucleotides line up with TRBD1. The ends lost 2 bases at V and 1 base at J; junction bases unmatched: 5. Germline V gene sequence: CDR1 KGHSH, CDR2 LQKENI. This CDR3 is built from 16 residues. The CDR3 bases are TGTGCCAGCTCACCAGATGACAGGGTAAGCAATCAGCCCCAGCATTTT. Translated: CASSPDDRVSNQPQHF.

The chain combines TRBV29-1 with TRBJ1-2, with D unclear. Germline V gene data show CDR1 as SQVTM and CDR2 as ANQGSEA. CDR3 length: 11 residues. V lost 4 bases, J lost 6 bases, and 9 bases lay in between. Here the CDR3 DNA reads TGCAGCGTTGCGTCCGGGGATGGCTACACCTTC. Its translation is CSVASGDGYTF. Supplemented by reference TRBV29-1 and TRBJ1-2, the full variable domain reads SAVISQKPSRDICQRGTSLTIQCQVDSQVTMMFWYRQQPGQSLTLIATANQGSEATYESGFVIDKFPISRPNLTFSTLTVSNMSPEDSSIYLCSVASGDGYTFGSGTRLTVV.